This T cell receptor beta chain stems from a study of blood T cell repertoires in COVID-19. Study summary: The cDNA or gDNA used as material had been derived from T cells, B-cell-depleted T cells, or PBMCs.

As originally analysed: Amplified reference gene primers provided the basis for estimating nucleated cell counts. Generated by immunoSEQ multiplex PCR, the TCRdb table keeps only in-frame clones and is missing some. The V and J calls and clone size are taken from that table; D and trimming were inferred from the DNA. The table has approximately 21,000 clones, more than 80% seen once. V lost 4 bases and J 0 bases, leaving 17 bases between the germline ends. The germline gives CDR1 SGHTS, CDR2 YDEGEE. The CDR3 covers 17 residues. Sequenced input: peripheral blood. This sequence originates from a woman aged 80 or older with active or convalescent COVID-19. J is TRBJ1-5 and V is TRBV5-8; weak D call: TRBD1 (5 bases). The DNA for the CDR3 is TGTGCCAGCAGCCCCCGACAGCAAACATATAGCAATCAGCCCCAGCATTTT. Translation gives CASSPRQQTYSNQPQHF.